Described below is a single T cell receptor beta chain sequence and its context. No cognate antigen has been identified for it. Base qualities are not provided; no much larger clone lies one nucleotide away. This entry belongs to a study of CD8+ T cells in alopecia areata (dated by TCRdb to the late 2010s). In the study overall: In both human patients and the C3H/HeJ mouse model, the study applied high-throughput TCRbeta sequencing to look at T cell clonal expansion in alopecia areata. immunoSEQ multiplex PCR using 35 Vbeta forward primers and 13 Jbeta reverse primers was used to amplify TCRbeta CDR3 regions. The RNA source kit depended on sample type: the PAXgene miRNA kit for fixed scalp, the miRNeasy kit for PBMCs, and the RNeasy kit for mouse skin. Scalp clonality was compared among normal scalp (n=4), patchy alopecia areata scalp (n=8), and alopecia totalis/universalis scalp (n=8). Human TCRbeta sequencing covered scalp tissue and sorted CD4+ and CD8+ peripheral blood T cells from patchy and totalis/universalis alopecia areata patients and healthy controls.

The method behind the library was the immunoSEQ multiplex PCR assay. RNA was extracted from all samples and reverse transcribed into cDNA as template for TCR sequencing. First-strand cDNA was synthesized with SuperScript III using a 2:1 mix of oligo-dT and random hexamers. A synthetic immune receptor repertoire was used to measure amplification bias, and any remaining bias was corrected computationally. As for how the authors treated the data: Raw reads were preprocessed for error removal, and CDR3 was defined according to IMGT conventions as running from the conserved cysteine to phenylalanine. Clonality was computed by normalizing Shannon entropy by log2 of the number of productive unique TCRs and subtracting the result from 1. Whether each scalp clone was CD4 or CD8 was inferred by checking scalp TCRbeta sequences against the CD4 and CD8 repertoires from sorted blood. TCRdb re-hosts the immuneACCESS table, in-frame sequences only. Its copies lack some clones; in the studies checked, an unresolved V gene accounts for under half of them, and the cause for the rest is not known. That table furnishes V, J and clone size, whereas the DNA furnished D and trimming. Counted in this sample were about 120,000 clones; approximately 47% of them appeared once. The ten biggest clones cover roughly a tenth of the sample.

Results and caveats for the whole study, not just this receptor: Compared with mice, TCR sequences shared between patients were less clear, possibly partly because of HLA diversity across the patient population. Resident alphabeta T cells in normal human skin are also sequenced, complicating scalp TCR repertoire analysis, unlike mouse skin dominated by gammadelta T cells. Higher clonality and more expanded CD8+ clones were observed in lesional scalp than in normal scalp, particularly in alopecia totalis/universalis, a finding suggestive of antigenic drive.

Reading from cysteine to phenylalanine, the CDR3 counts 11 amino acids. Left in the record is the CDR3 DNA by itself, 33 bases read in frame from the first base. V loses 3 bases of germline sequence and J loses 9 bases, and the interval between the two ends is 10 bases. Sequences SQVTM (CDR1) and ANQGSEA (CDR2) are obtained from the germline V gene. Lesional scalp punch biopsies and peripheral blood were obtained from alopecia areata patients. PBMCs were separated by density centrifugation and stained for CD3, CD4 and CD8, after which CD4+ and CD8+ T cells were sorted on a FACSAria. Untreated alopecia areata patients were recruited as part of a multicenter biomarker study. In five patients from the biomarker study, blood CD8+ T cells were sorted further into NKG2D-low and NKG2D-high fractions.

This chain joins TRBV29-1 to TRBJ2-3; too little of a D gene remains to name it. Sequencing was performed on NKG2D-low CD8+ T cells sorted from blood. The sample's cell subset or site label, decoded: sorted CD8+ NKG2D-low blood T cells. This receptor was identified in a human donor with alopecia areata. The CDR3 amino acid sequence is: CSVELPGTQYF. The nucleotide sequence reads as follows: TGCAGCGTTGAGTTGCCCGGGACGCAGTATTTT.